Described below is a single TCR beta chain sequence and its context. This clone's antigen is unknown. Within one base of it there is no much larger clone, and no base qualities were kept. Trimming takes 3 bases off V and 8 bases off J; junction bases not matched to a gene: 8. Including the terminal cysteine and phenylalanine, the CDR3 comprises 15 residues. Left in the record is the CDR3 DNA by itself, 45 bases read in frame from the first base. As encoded in the germline V gene, CDR1 is WSHSY while CDR2 is SAAADI. The data derive from a study of graft-versus-host responses after intestinal transplantation (dated by TCRdb to about 2021). Broadly, across the study: Multivisceral, liver-intestinal, or isolated intestinal transplants were received by the recipients. Rather than being sequenced by the commercial service, samples from a few later patients were sequenced in-house on an Illumina MiSeq and processed with MiXCR. The cohort enrolled some 24 intestinal transplant recipients, one of whom was a retransplant, and a few patients without pretransplant specimens were excluded. Donor T cell macrochimerism was defined as a peak of at least 4% donor T cells among recipient peripheral blood mononuclear cells. After intestinal transplantation, graft-versus-host and host-versus-graft alloreactive T cell clones in the graft, circulation and bone marrow were tracked using bulk TCR-beta CDR3 sequencing. To identify alloreactive clones, pre-transplant mixed lymphocyte reaction products were sequenced and then compared with unstimulated pre-transplant donor and recipient T cells. Every recipient was given anti-thymocyte globulin induction, followed by approximately three years of maintenance tacrolimus and steroids. Summary of the overall study and its limitations: GvH clones turned up in recipient bone marrow, with some appearing earlier in ileal mucosa or blood, a pattern consistent with an intestinal mucosal origin. In the allografts of patients with donor T cell macrochimerism, GvH to HvG T cell clonal ratios were high. Early after transplant, declines in HvG clones were associated with peak levels of circulating GvH clones. The relatively low number and heterogeneity of intestinal transplant patients limited the conclusions.

In the first month after transplant, blood samples were collected up to 4 times, and after that at least monthly when available. The library was made by the immunoSEQ multiplex PCR assay. High-throughput TCR-beta CDR3 sequencing of genomic DNA from most patients was performed by Adaptive Biotechnologies. On the study's bioinformatics: TCR sequencing data were retrieved from Adaptive's ImmunoSEQ software for around 18 patients, whereas three other patients were processed with MiXCR and VDJtools. CDR3 nucleotide sequences shared by donor and recipient were removed because the origin of these sequences could not be assigned. To count as alloreactive, a clone needed at least 2-fold expansion over unstimulated cells and a minimum CFSE-low frequency of 0.002% (template counts) or 0.001% (read counts). Clones were considered mappable if detected in sequenced pre-transplant spleen, lymph node, or MLR CFSE-low populations of the donor or recipient. The cumulative frequency of alloreactive clones was calculated as a percentage of all sequences, weighted by copy number. Sourced from immuneACCESS, this table was stored by TCRdb with only in-frame sequences that have V and J called. A share of the clones is absent; for the studies checked, an unresolved V gene accounts for under half, and the remainder has no known explanation. V, J and clone size are those of that table, while D and trimming were read from the DNA. This sample gives nearly 20,000 clones in total; 86% of them show up just once. The leading ten clones occupy roughly 9.4% of the sample.

The sequence joins TRBV10-2 to TRBJ1-5; TRBD1 agrees with 9 junctional bases. The source of this sequence is a human patient who received an intestinal transplant, so some T cells may come from the graft donor. Material: PBMCs, obtained approximately 220 days after intestinal transplant. The CDR3 sequence is CASSEGTGTREPQHF. At the DNA level, the sequence is TGCGCCAGCAGTGAAGGGACAGGGACTAGGGAGCCCCAGCATTTT.